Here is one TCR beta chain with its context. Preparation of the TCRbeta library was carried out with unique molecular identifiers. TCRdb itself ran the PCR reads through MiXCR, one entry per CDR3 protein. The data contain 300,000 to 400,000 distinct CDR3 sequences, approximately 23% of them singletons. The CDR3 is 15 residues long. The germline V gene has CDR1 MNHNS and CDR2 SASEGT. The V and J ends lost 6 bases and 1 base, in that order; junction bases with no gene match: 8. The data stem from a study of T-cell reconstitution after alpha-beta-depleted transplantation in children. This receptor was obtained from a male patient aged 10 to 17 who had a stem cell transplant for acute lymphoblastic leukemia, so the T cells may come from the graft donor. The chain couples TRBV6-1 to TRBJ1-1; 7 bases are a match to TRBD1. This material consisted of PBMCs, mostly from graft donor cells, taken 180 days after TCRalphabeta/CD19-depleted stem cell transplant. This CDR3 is CASSISTGTNTEAFF. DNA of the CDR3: TGTGCCAGCAGCATCTCGACAGGGACGAACACTGAAGCTTTCTTT.